Presented here are 15 T cell receptor beta chains from one specimen sequenced in a study of cytomegalovirus exposure and HLA in healthy donors. The study ran its PCR with 60 Vbeta and 13 Jbeta primers. Profiling relied on immunoSEQ multiplex PCR, and the TCRdb table lists in-frame clones only, not all of them. The data hold under 200,000 clones, with around 82% observed a single time. Material: PBMCs. The receptors were gathered from a male donor in good health and CMV-seronegative.

This CDR3 is CASSFLAGGPGELFF. Written as DNA, the CDR3 is TGTGCCAGCAGCTTCTTAGCGGGAGGGCCCGGGGAGCTGTTTTTT. The chain has TRBV11-3 and TRBJ2-2; TRBD2 matches at 11 bases. This CDR3 has 15 amino acids. CDR1 and CDR2 (germline): SGHNT, YENEEA. The trim removed 3 bases at V and 6 bases at J, leaving 3 bases unmatched. The full variable domain, completed using reference TRBV11-3 and TRBJ2-2, is EAGVVQSPRYKIIEKKQPVAFWCNPISGHNTLYWYLQNLGQGPELLIRYENEEAVDDSQLPKDRFSAERLKGVDSTLKIQPAELGDSAVYLCASSFLAGGPGELFFGEGSRLTVL.

The V call is TRBV5-5, the J call TRBJ1-2; 7 positions match TRBD1. The germline V gene has CDR1 SGHKS and CDR2 YYEKEE (reference sequence). V shed 4 bases and J 1 base; nucleotides not matched to a gene: 7. This CDR3 has 15 amino acids. The CDR3 DNA sequence: TGTGCCAGCAGCGTAGGGACAGTTTTTAACTATGGCTACACCTTC. It specifies CASSVGTVFNYGYTF.

This clone has a handful of counts. The chain links TRBV11-1 to TRBJ2-7; the D gene is possibly TRBD1 (5 bases). Trimming left V 5 bases short and J 0 bases short, with 20 bases between. Germline CDR1 reads SGHAT; CDR2 reads FQDESV (reference sequence). The CDR3 runs to 17 residues. CDR3: CASSARPQGRGSYEQYF. The DNA of the CDR3 is TGTGCCAGCAGCGCTCGCCCCCAGGGAAGGGGCTCCTACGAGCAGTACTTC.

This rearrangement joins TRBV27 to TRBJ2-3; 10 nucleotides align to TRBD1. CDR1 and CDR2 from the germline V gene are MNHEY and SMNVEV (reference sequence). After removal of 10 bases from V and 6 bases from J, the junction contained 16 bases not matched to a gene. The length of the CDR3 is 16 residues. CDR3 loop: CATIGRRQGAYDTQYF. The CDR3 DNA reads as TGTGCCACCATCGGGCGACGACAGGGGGCGTACGATACGCAGTATTTT.

The CDR3 loop is CASSLVASGQDTQYF. The CDR3 DNA is TGTGCCAGCAGCTTGGTGGCTAGCGGGCAAGATACGCAGTATTTT. The chain joins TRBV5-6 to TRBJ2-3; 8 bases are a match to TRBD2. V lost 0 bases to trimming and J lost 5 bases; unmatched junction nucleotides: 5. There are 15 residues in the CDR3. CDR1 SGHDT and CDR2 YYEEEE come from the germline V gene.

CDR3 DNA: TGTGCCAGTAGTACCAGACGACAGATATTTAATGAAAAACTGTTTTTT. Translation: CASSTRRQIFNEKLFF. The rearrangement uses TRBV19 and TRBJ1-4, with D possibly being TRBD1 (5 bases). V was trimmed by 4 bases and J by 4 bases, leaving 16 bases between them. The CDR3 loop spans 16 amino acids. Germline V gene lookup returns CDR1 LNHDA and CDR2 SQIVND (reference sequence).

This chain uses TRBV19 with TRBJ2-1; 12 bases agree with TRBD2. V dropped 3 bases and J dropped 3; count of bases not matched to a gene: 9. The CDR3 is made up of 18 amino acids. Germline V gene lookup returns CDR1 LNHDA and CDR2 SQIVND (reference sequence). As DNA, the CDR3 is TGTGCCAGTAGTATTCTAGCGGGGGGGGCTATTATCTACAATGAGCAGTTCTTC. It yields the protein CASSILAGGAIIYNEQFF.

The chain uses TRBV4-2 and TRBJ2-2, with TRBD2 identical over 8 bases. Germline CDR1 reads LGHNA; CDR2 reads YNFKEQ. The CDR3 contains 17 residues. After removal of 1 base from V and 5 bases from J, the junction contained 9 bases not matched to a gene. This CDR3 reads CASSQVRSGAKTGELFF. The CDR3 DNA follows: TGTGCCAGCAGCCAAGTTCGTAGCGGGGCTAAGACCGGGGAGCTGTTTTTT.

This clone was recorded only once. The gene calls are TRBV6-1 and TRBJ2-7; 11 bases fit TRBD2. Trimming took 4 bases from V and 3 from J; bases not matched to a gene: 8. The germline V gene encodes CDR1 MNHNS and CDR2 SASEGT. The CDR3 runs 16 residues. The CDR3: CASSVLTSGGGYEQYF. The CDR3 bases are TGTGCCAGCAGTGTTCTCACTAGCGGGGGAGGCTACGAGCAGTACTTC.

The rearrangement uses TRBV5-1 and TRBJ2-3; D gene unclear. Germline assignment: CDR1 SGHRS and CDR2 YFSETQ. There are 13 residues in the CDR3. Between the trimmed V and J ends, which lost 1 base and 1 base, there was a span of 4 bases. CDR3: CASSLSGTDTQYF. The CDR3 DNA reads TGCGCCAGCAGCTTGTCAGGCACAGATACGCAGTATTTT.

DNA for the CDR3: TGTGCCAGTAGTTCCAAGGGAACTAGCGGGGGGGCCGCGACTACCTACAATGAGCAGTTCTTC. Amino acids: CASSSKGTSGGAATTYNEQFF. The rearrangement joins TRBV19 to TRBJ2-1, with 13 nucleotides matching TRBD2. Looked up from germline, CDR1 is LNHDA and CDR2 is SQIVND (reference sequence). This CDR3 contains 21 residues. The J segment lost 2 bases and the V segment lost 5 bases, leaving 18 bases of the junction unmatched. Complete variable domain (other parts from reference TRBV19 and TRBJ2-1): DGGITQSPKYLFRKEGQNVTLSCEQNLNHDAMYWYRQDPGQGLRLIYYSQIVNDFQKGDIAEGYSVSREKKESFPLTVTSAQKNPTAFYLCASSSKGTSGGAATTYNEQFFGPGTRLTVL.

The chain links TRBV7-6 to TRBJ2-5, with D possibly TRBD2 on 6 matching bases. V lost 5 bases and J lost 4, with 17 bases in between. Germline V CDR1 and CDR2: SGHVS, FNYEAQ. The CDR3 has 15 residues. Written as DNA, the CDR3 is TGTGCCAGCAGCCAAGCAACGGCGGGATCAGAGACCCAGTACTTC. Protein: CASSQATAGSETQYF.

This rearrangement joins TRBV4-3 to TRBJ2-7; TRBD2 matches at 12 bases. Germline-derived CDR1 and CDR2 are LGHNA and YSLEER. This CDR3 comprises 16 residues. V shed 0 bases, J shed 2 bases, and the junction held 2 bases outside the gene matches. The CDR3 DNA reads TGCGCCAGCAGCCAAGAACTAGCGGGAGGTACCTACGAGCAGTACTTC. Translated: CASSQELAGGTYEQYF.

The gene calls are TRBV19 and TRBJ1-2, with D perhaps TRBD1 (5 bases). Per the germline V gene, CDR1 is LNHDA and CDR2 is SQIVND (reference sequence). CDR3 size: 15 residues. The V and J ends lost 6 bases and 7 bases respectively, with 21 bases between them. The CDR3: CASRRTGPGRFGYTF. CDR3 sequence (DNA): TGTGCCAGTAGGAGAACAGGCCCAGGACGATTTGGCTACACCTTC.

This clone has more than one count but fewer than ten. This chain uses TRBV5-1 with TRBJ2-1; 8 positions agree with TRBD1. This CDR3 has 15 residues. V trimming: 4 bases; J trimming: 9 bases; junction bases outside the gene matches: 12. Germline lookup yields CDR1 SGHRS and CDR2 YFSETQ. In DNA form, the CDR3 reads TGCGCCAGCAGCCCACTGTTGTCGACAGGGGTTGAGCAGTTCTTC. It codes for CASSPLLSTGVEQFF.